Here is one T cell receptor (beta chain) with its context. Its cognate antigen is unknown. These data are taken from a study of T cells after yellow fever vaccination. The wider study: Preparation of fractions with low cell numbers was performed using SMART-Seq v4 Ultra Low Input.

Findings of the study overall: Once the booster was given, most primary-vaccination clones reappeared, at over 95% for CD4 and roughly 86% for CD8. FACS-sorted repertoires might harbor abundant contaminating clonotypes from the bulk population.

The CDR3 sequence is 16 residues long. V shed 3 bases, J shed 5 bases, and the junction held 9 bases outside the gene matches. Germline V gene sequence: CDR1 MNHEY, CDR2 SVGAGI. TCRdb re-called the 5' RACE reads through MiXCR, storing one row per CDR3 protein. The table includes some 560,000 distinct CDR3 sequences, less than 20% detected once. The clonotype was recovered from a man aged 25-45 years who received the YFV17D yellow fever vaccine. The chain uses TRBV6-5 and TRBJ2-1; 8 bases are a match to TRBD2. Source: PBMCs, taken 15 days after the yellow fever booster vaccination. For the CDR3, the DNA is TGTGCCAGCAGTTATAGGTTGAGCGGGAGAGACAATGAGCAGTTCTTC. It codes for CASSYRLSGRDNEQFF.